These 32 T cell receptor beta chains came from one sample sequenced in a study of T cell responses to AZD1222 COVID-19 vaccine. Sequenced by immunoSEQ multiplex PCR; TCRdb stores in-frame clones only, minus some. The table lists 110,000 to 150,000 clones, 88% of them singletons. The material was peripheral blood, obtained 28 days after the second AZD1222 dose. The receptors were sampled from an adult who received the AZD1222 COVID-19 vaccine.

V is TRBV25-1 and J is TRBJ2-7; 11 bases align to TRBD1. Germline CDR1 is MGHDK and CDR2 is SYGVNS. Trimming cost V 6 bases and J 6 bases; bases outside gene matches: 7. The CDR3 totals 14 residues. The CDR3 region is CASRDGTGGGEQYF. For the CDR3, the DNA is TGTGCCAGCAGGGACGGGACAGGGGGTGGCGAGCAGTACTTC.

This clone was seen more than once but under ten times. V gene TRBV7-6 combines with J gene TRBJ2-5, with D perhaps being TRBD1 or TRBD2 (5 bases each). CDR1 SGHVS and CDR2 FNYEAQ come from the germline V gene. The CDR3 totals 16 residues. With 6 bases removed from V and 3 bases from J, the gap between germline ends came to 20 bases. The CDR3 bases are TGTGCCAGCAGGCGAAAGACTGGGACGAGCGAAGAGACCCAGTACTTC. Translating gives CASRRKTGTSEETQYF.

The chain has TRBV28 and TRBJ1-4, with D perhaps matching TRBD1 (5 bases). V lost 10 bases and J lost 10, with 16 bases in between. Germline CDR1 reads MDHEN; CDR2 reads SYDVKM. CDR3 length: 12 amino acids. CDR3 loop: CATRLQDTKLFF. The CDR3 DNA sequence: TGTGCCACACGATTACAGGATACAAAACTGTTTTTT.

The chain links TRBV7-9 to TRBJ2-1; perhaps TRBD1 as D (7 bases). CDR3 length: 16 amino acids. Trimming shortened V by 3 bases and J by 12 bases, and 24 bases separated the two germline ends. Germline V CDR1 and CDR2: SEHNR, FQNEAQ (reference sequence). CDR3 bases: TGTGCCAGCAGCTTTCTCGGAGGGGGCGAGGCAATCGGGCAGTTCTTC. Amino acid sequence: CASSFLGGGEAIGQFF.

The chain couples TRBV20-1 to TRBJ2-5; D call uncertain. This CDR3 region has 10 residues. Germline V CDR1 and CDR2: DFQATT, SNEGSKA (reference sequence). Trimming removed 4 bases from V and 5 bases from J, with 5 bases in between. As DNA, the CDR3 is TGCAGTGCTACGCGCGAGACCCAGTACTTC. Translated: CSATRETQYF.

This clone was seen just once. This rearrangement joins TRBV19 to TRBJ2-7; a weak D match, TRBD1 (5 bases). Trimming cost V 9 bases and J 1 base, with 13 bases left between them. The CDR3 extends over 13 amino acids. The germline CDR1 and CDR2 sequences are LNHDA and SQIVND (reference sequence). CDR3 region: CARSLGASYEQYF. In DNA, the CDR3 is TGTGCCAGGTCGTTAGGGGCTTCCTACGAGCAGTACTTC.

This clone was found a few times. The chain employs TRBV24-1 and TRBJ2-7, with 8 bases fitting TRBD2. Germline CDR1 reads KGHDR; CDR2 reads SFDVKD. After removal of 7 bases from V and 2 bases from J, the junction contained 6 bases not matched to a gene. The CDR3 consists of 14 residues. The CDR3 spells CATRLGSGTYEQYF. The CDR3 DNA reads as TGTGCCACCAGATTGGGTAGCGGGACCTACGAGCAGTACTTC.

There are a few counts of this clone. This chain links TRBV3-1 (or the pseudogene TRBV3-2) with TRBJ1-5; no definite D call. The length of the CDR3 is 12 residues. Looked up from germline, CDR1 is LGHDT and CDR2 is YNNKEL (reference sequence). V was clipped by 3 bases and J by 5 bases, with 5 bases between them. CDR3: CASSQGDQPQHF. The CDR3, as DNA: TGTGCCAGCAGCCAGGGAGATCAGCCCCAGCATTTT.

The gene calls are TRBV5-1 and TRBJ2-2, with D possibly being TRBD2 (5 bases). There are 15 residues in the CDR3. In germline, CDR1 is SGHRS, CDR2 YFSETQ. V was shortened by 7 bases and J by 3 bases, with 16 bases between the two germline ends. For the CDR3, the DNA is TGCGCCAGCGGAGGTCGGAATTCGGACACCGGGGAGCTGTTTTTT. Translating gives CASGGRNSDTGELFF.

The CDR3: CASSMGDLNTEAFF. The CDR3 DNA reads as TGTGCCAGTAGTATGGGGGATTTGAACACTGAAGCTTTCTTT. The genes are TRBV19 and TRBJ1-1, with D possibly being TRBD1 (5 bases). Germline values: CDR1 LNHDA, CDR2 SQIVND (reference sequence). Between the trimmed V and J ends, which lost 3 bases and 0 bases, there was a span of 8 bases. The length of the CDR3 is 14 residues. Complete variable domain (other parts from reference TRBV19 and TRBJ1-1): DGGITQSPKYLFRKEGQNVTLSCEQNLNHDAMYWYRQDPGQGLRLIYYSQIVNDFQKGDIAEGYSVSREKKESFPLTVTSAQKNPTAFYLCASSMGDLNTEAFFGQGTRLTVV.

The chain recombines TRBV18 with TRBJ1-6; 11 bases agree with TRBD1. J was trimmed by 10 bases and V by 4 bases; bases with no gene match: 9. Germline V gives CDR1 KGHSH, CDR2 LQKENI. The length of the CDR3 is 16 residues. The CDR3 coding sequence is TGTGCCAGCTCACGGGGGGACAGGGGGAATTTATCACCCCTCCACTTT. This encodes CASSRGDRGNLSPLHF.

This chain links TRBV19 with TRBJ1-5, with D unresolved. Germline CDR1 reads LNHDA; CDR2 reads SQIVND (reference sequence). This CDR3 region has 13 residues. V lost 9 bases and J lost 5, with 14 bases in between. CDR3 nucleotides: TGTGCCAGCAGAAAGACACTTTATCAGCCCCAGCATTTT. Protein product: CASRKTLYQPQHF.

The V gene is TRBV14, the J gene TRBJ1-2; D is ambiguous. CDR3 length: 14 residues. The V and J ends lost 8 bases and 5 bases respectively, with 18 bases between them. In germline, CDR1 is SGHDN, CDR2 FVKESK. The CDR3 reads CASVSDSAVYGYTF. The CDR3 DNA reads TGTGCCAGCGTATCGGACTCGGCTGTATATGGCTACACCTTC.

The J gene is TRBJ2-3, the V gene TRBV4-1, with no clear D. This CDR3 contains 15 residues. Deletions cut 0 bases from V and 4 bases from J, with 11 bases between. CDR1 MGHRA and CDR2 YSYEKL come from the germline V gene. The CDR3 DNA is TGCGCCAGCAGCCAAGATCCGGCCCGTTCAGATACGCAGTATTTT. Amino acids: CASSQDPARSDTQYF.

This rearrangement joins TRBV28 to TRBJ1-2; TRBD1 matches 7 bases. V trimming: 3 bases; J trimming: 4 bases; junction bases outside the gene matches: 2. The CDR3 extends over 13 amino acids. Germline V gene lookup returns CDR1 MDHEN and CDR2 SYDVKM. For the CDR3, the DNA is TGTGCCAGCAGTTTCGACAGGGCCTATGGCTACACCTTC. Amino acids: CASSFDRAYGYTF.

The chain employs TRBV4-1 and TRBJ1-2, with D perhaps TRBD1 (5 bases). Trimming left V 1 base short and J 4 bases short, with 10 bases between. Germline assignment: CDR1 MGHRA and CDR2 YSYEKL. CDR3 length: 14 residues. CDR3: CASSQAEGAYGYTF. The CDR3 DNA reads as TGCGCCAGCAGCCAAGCCGAAGGGGCCTATGGCTACACCTTC.

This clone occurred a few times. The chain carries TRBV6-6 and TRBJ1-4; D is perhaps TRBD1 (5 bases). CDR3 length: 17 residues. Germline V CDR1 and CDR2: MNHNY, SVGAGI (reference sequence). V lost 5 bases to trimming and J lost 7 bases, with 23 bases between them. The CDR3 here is CASSQTAPGLGGEKLFF. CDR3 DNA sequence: TGTGCCAGCAGTCAGACCGCCCCGGGACTCGGAGGTGAAAAACTGTTTTTT.

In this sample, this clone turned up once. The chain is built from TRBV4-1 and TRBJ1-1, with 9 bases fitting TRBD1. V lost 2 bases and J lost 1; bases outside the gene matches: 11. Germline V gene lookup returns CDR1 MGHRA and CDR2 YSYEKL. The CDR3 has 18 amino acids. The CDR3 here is CASSQYGARTGANTEAFF. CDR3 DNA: TGCGCCAGCAGCCAATATGGCGCCAGGACAGGGGCGAACACTGAAGCTTTCTTT.

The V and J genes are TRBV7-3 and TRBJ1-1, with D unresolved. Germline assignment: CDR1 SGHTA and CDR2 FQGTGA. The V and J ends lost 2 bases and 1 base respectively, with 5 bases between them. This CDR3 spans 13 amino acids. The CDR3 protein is CASSLEENTEAFF. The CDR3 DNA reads TGTGCCAGCAGCTTAGAGGAGAACACTGAAGCTTTCTTT.

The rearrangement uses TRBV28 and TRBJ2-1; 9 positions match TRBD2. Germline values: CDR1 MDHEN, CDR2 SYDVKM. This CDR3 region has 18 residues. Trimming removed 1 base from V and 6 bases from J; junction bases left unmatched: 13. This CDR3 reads CASSLSSWWGGGANEQFF. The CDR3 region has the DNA TGTGCCAGCAGTTTATCTAGCTGGTGGGGCGGGGGGGCCAATGAGCAGTTCTTC.

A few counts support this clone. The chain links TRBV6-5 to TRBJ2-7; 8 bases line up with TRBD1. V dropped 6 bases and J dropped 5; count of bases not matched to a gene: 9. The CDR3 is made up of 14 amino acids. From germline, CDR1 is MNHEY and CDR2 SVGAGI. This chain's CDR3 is CASSPRTGLNEQYF. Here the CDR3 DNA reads TGTGCCAGCAGCCCACGGACAGGGCTGAACGAGCAGTACTTC.

The CDR3 bases are TGTGCCAGCAGCTTGGGGTGGGAGAACACCGGGGAGCTGTTTTTT. It specifies CASSLGWENTGELFF. The chain has TRBV5-6 and TRBJ2-2; D ambiguous. CDR1 is SGHDT and CDR2 is YYEEEE in the germline V gene. The CDR3 is made up of 15 amino acids. Deletions cut 0 bases from V and 1 base from J, with 7 bases between. Full variable domain (outside the CDR3, taken from reference TRBV5-6 and TRBJ2-2): DAGVTQSPTHLIKTRGQQVTLRCSPKSGHDTVSWYQQALGQGPQFIFQYYEEEERQRGNFPDRFSGHQFPNYSSELNVNALLLGDSALYLCASSLGWENTGELFFGEGSRLTVL.

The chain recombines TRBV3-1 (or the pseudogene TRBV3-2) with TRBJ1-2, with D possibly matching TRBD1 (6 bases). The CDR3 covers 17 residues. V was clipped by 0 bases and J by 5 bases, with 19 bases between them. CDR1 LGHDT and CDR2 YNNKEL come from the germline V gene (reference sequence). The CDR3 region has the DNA TGTGCCAGCAGCCAAGAGTCACAGGGCGCTATGTTTTATGGCTACACCTTC. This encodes CASSQESQGAMFYGYTF.

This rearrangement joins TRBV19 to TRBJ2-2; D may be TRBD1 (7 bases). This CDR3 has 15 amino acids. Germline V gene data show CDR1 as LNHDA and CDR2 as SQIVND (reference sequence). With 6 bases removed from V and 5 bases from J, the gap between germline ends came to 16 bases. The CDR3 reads CASSYARGRTGELFF. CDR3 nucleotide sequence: TGTGCCAGTAGCTACGCCAGGGGGAGGACCGGGGAGCTGTTTTTT.

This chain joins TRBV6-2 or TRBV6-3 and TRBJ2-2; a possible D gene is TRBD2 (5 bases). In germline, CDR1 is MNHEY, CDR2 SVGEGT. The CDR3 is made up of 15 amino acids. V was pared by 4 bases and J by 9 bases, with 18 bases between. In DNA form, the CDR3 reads TGTGCCAGCAGTTCCCCCGGGCTGAGCGGACGGGAGCTGTTTTTT. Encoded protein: CASSSPGLSGRELFF.

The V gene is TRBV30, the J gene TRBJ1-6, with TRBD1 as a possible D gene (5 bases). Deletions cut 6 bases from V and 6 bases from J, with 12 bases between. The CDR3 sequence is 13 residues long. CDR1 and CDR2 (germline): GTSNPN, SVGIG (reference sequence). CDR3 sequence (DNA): TGTGCCTGCCCGGGGGGGGTTAATTCACCCCTCCACTTT. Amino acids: CACPGGVNSPLHF. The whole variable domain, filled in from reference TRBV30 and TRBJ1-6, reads SQTIHQWPATLVQPVGSPLSLECTVEGTSNPNLYWYRQAAGRGLQLLFYSVGIGQISSEVPQNLSASRPQDRQFILSSKKLLLSDSGFYLCACPGGVNSPLHFGNGTRLTVT.

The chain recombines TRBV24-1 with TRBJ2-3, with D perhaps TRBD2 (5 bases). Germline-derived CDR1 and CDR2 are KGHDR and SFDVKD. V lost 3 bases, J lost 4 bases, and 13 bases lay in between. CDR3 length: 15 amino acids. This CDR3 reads CATSDPRGGADTQYF. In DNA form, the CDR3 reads TGTGCCACCAGTGATCCCAGAGGAGGAGCAGATACGCAGTATTTT.

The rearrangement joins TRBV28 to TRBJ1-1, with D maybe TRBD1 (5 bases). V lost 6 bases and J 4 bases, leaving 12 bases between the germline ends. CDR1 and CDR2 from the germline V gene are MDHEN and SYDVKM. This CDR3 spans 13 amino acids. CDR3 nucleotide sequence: TGTGCCAGCAGCTGGGGCGGGGGCACTGAAGCTTTCTTT. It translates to CASSWGGGTEAFF. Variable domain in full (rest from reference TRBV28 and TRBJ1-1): DVKVTQSSRYLVKRTGEKVFLECVQDMDHENMFWYRQDPGLGLRLIYFSYDVKMKEKGDIPEGYSVSREKKERFSLILESASTNQTSMYLCASSWGGGTEAFFGQGTRLTVV.

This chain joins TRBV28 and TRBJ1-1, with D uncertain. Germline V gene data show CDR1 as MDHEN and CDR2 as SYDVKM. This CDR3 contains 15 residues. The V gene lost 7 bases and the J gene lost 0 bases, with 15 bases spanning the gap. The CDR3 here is CASIDPVGMNTEAFF. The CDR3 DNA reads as TGTGCCAGCATTGATCCAGTGGGAATGAACACTGAAGCTTTCTTT. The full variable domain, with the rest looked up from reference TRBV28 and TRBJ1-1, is DVKVTQSSRYLVKRTGEKVFLECVQDMDHENMFWYRQDPGLGLRLIYFSYDVKMKEKGDIPEGYSVSREKKERFSLILESASTNQTSMYLCASIDPVGMNTEAFFGQGTRLTVV.

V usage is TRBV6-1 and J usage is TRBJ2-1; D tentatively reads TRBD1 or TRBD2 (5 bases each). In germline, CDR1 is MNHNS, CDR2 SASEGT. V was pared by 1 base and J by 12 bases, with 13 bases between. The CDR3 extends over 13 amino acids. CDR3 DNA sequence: TGTGCCAGCAGTGAAGTTAGGGAGAGGGGGCAGTTCTTC. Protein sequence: CASSEVRERGQFF.

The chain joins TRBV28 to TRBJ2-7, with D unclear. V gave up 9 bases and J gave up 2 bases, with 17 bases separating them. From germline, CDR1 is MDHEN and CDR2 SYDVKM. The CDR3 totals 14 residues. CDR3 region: CASPPPGMPYEQYF. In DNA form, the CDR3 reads TGTGCCAGTCCCCCTCCGGGCATGCCCTACGAGCAGTACTTC.

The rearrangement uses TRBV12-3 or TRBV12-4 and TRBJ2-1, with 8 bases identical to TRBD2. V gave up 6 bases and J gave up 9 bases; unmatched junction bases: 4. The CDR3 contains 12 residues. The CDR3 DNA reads TGTGCCAGCAGCTCTAGCGGGTTTGAGCAGTTCTTC. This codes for CASSSSGFEQFF.